The 16 T cell receptor beta chains reported below all come from one sample, sequenced in a study of cytomegalovirus exposure and HLA in healthy donors. This PCR relied on a set of 60 Vbeta primers and 13 Jbeta primers. Profiled with immunoSEQ multiplex PCR; TCRdb holds only in-frame clones, not every one. The sample has some 70,000 clones. Sequencing was carried out using PBMCs. The receptors were sampled from a boy aged 10-17 years in good health and CMV-seronegative.

The CDR3 nucleotides read TGTGCCAGCAGCAGTAGCGGGAGGGCCCCCAACAATGAGCAGTTCTTC. Amino acid sequence: CASSSSGRAPNNEQFF. The chain joins TRBV7-6 to TRBJ2-1, with 11 bases aligning to TRBD2. J lost 5 bases, V lost 5 bases, and 8 bases had no gene match. CDR1 is SGHVS and CDR2 is FNYEAQ in the germline V gene. The CDR3 has 16 amino acids.

The chain uses TRBV4-1 and TRBJ1-1; 8 bases align to TRBD1. The V segment lost 0 bases and the J segment 1 base; nucleotides outside the gene matches: 7. Germline CDR1 is MGHRA and CDR2 is YSYEKL. This CDR3 contains 17 residues. CDR3 region: CASSQDPPGQGNTEAFF. Written as DNA, the CDR3 is TGCGCCAGCAGCCAAGATCCCCCCGGACAGGGGAACACTGAAGCTTTCTTT.

The genes are TRBV11-3 and TRBJ2-7; 13 nucleotides align to TRBD2. Trimming took 5 bases from V and 6 from J; bases not matched to a gene: 7. This CDR3 contains 15 residues. The germline V gene encodes CDR1 SGHNT and CDR2 YENEEA. This CDR3 is CASSPATSGRTEQYF. CDR3 in DNA: TGTGCCAGCAGCCCCGCGACTAGCGGGAGGACCGAGCAGTACTTC. The full variable domain, with the rest looked up from reference TRBV11-3 and TRBJ2-7, is EAGVVQSPRYKIIEKKQPVAFWCNPISGHNTLYWYLQNLGQGPELLIRYENEEAVDDSQLPKDRFSAERLKGVDSTLKIQPAELGDSAVYLCASSPATSGRTEQYFGPGTRLTVT.

V and J are TRBV4-2 and TRBJ2-7; TRBD2 aligns across 9 bases. V trimming: 3 bases; J trimming: 4 bases; junction bases outside the gene matches: 7. This CDR3 region has 15 residues. Germline CDR1 and CDR2: LGHNA and YNFKEQ. CDR3 amino acids: CASSQGREGGYEQYF. The CDR3 coding sequence is TGTGCCAGCAGCCAGGGGCGGGAGGGTGGGTACGAGCAGTACTTC.

The chain combines TRBV5-1 with TRBJ1-5, with D uncertain. The CDR3 is made up of 14 amino acids. The V end lost 8 bases, the J end lost 3 bases, and 15 bases lay between the germline ends. CDR1 and CDR2 (germline): SGHRS, YFSETQ. This CDR3 is CASQSRVPNQPQHF. The CDR3 DNA is TGCGCCAGTCAGTCCCGGGTTCCCAATCAGCCCCAGCATTTT. Using reference TRBV5-1 and TRBJ1-5 for the parts outside the CDR3, the full variable domain is KAGVTQTPRYLIKTRGQQVTLSCSPISGHRSVSWYQQTPGQGLQFLFEYFSETQRNKGNFPGRFSGRQFSNSRSEMNVSTLELGDSALYLCASQSRVPNQPQHFGDGTRLSIL.

The J gene is TRBJ1-2, the V gene TRBV30; D perhaps matches TRBD1 (5 bases). This CDR3 has 15 amino acids. V was cut by 4 bases and J by 7 bases, with 22 bases left in between. CDR1 and CDR2 from the germline V gene are GTSNPN and SVGIG (reference sequence). CDR3 sequence reads: CAWTLRGIRGLGYTF. For the CDR3, the DNA is TGTGCCTGGACCCTCCGGGGGATCCGAGGGCTTGGCTACACCTTC.

The genes are TRBV5-5 and TRBJ2-1, with D perhaps TRBD2 (5 bases). Trimming removed 3 bases at V and 0 bases at J, with 13 bases between. Germline CDR1 SGHKS, CDR2 YYEKEE (reference sequence). The CDR3 consists of 16 residues. CDR3 coding DNA: TGTGCCAGCAGCTCCCGGGCGGACTCCTCCTACAATGAGCAGTTCTTC. Translating it yields CASSSRADSSYNEQFF.

The rearrangement joins TRBV4-3 to TRBJ2-2; TRBD2 aligns across 7 bases. The junction had 9 bases not matched to a gene; V was cut back by 0 bases and J by 8 bases. CDR3 size: 16 residues. CDR1 is LGHNA and CDR2 is YSLEER in the germline V gene. The chain's CDR3 is CASSQDAGVGAGELFF. The CDR3 nucleotides read TGCGCCAGCAGCCAAGATGCGGGAGTTGGCGCTGGGGAGCTGTTTTTT.

This sequence joins TRBV9 and TRBJ2-1, with 10 bases aligning to TRBD2. The CDR3 totals 15 residues. The V and J ends lost 2 bases and 9 bases, in that order; junction bases with no gene match: 8. The germline V gene has CDR1 SGDLS and CDR2 YYNGEE. The CDR3 region is CASSVALAGVGEQFF. The CDR3 DNA is TGTGCCAGCAGCGTCGCGCTAGCGGGAGTAGGTGAGCAGTTCTTC.

The chain joins TRBV29-1 to TRBJ2-7, with 12 bases aligning to TRBD1. Trimming at V came to 7 bases and at J to 4 bases, leaving 2 bases not matched to a gene. Germline lookup yields CDR1 SQVTM and CDR2 ANQGSEA. The CDR3 runs 12 residues. The CDR3 region is CSGGQGAYEQYF. CDR3 nucleotides: TGCAGCGGGGGACAGGGGGCGTACGAGCAGTACTTC.

The V and J genes are TRBV2 and TRBJ2-5, with D maybe TRBD2 (6 bases). The germline V and J ends were trimmed by 4 bases and 4 bases, with 16 bases remaining between them. CDR1 is SNHLY, CDR2 FYNNEI, per germline. CDR3 length equals 15 residues. The CDR3 DNA reads TGTGCCAGCAGTGGTGGAGACGGGGGTGTAGAGACCCAGTACTTC. It encodes CASSGGDGGVETQYF.

The rearrangement uses TRBV9 and TRBJ2-1; D call uncertain. Germline CDR1 and CDR2: SGDLS and YYNGEE. Trimming stripped 0 bases from V and 5 bases from J, with 12 bases between. The length of the CDR3 is 15 residues. CDR3 region: CASSVGRRTDNEQFF. The CDR3 nucleotides are TGTGCCAGCAGCGTAGGACGGAGAACCGACAATGAGCAGTTCTTC.

The chain uses TRBV7-8 and TRBJ1-5; TRBD1 matches at 7 bases. After removal of 5 bases from V and 4 bases from J, the junction contained 5 bases not matched to a gene. CDR1 SGHVS and CDR2 FQNEAQ come from the germline V gene. The CDR3 has 14 residues. Here the CDR3 reads CASSTSQGNQPQHF. The CDR3 DNA reads TGTGCCAGCAGCACCTCACAGGGGAATCAGCCCCAGCATTTT.

The V call is TRBV5-4, the J call TRBJ1-2, with D possibly being TRBD1 (5 bases). CDR1 and CDR2 (germline): SGHNT, YYREEE (reference sequence). Trimming left V 4 bases short and J 4 bases short, with 11 bases between. There are 13 residues in the CDR3. CDR3 nucleotides: TGTGCCAGCAGCCGACAGAGCCTCTATGGCTACACCTTC. It is translated as CASSRQSLYGYTF.

The J gene is TRBJ2-1, the V gene TRBV19; no firm D call. The CDR3 extends over 12 amino acids. V was cut by 6 bases and J by 10 bases, with 13 bases left in between. Germline V lookup: CDR1 LNHDA, CDR2 SQIVND (reference sequence). The CDR3 loop is CASSTPRWEQFF. The CDR3 DNA reads TGTGCCAGTAGCACCCCTCGGTGGGAGCAGTTCTTC. Drawing the rest from reference TRBV19 and TRBJ2-1, the complete variable domain is DGGITQSPKYLFRKEGQNVTLSCEQNLNHDAMYWYRQDPGQGLRLIYYSQIVNDFQKGDIAEGYSVSREKKESFPLTVTSAQKNPTAFYLCASSTPRWEQFFGPGTRLTVL.

This rearrangement joins TRBV9 to TRBJ1-4; D uncertain. The CDR3 is 18 amino acids. V was shortened by 0 bases and J by 1 base, with 16 bases between the two germline ends. The germline V gene has CDR1 SGDLS and CDR2 YYNGEE. The CDR3 DNA reads as TGTGCCAGCAGCGTAGATGGTTCCGATTTTAGAACTAATGAAAAACTGTTTTTT. This encodes CASSVDGSDFRTNEKLFF.